Detailed here is one TCR beta chain. What it recognizes is unknown. The CDR3 runs 14 residues. Deletions cut 4 bases from V and 1 base from J, with 10 bases between. Looked up from germline, CDR1 is SNHLY and CDR2 is FYNNEI. Profiled with immunoSEQ multiplex PCR; TCRdb holds only in-frame clones, not every one. This sample has about 100,000 clones, with less than 95% found just once. The sample comes from a study of siplizumab effects on memory and regulatory T cells. Study-wide points: Of the proliferating CD4+ or CD8+ clones, roughly 75-96% lacked a naive or memory phenotype that could be assigned. Naive T cells seemed more diverse than memory cells and seemed major alloresponse contributors. Alloreactive sequences traceable to unstimulated CD4+ memory cells declined significantly under siplizumab.

What was sequenced was non-Treg CD4+ T cells sorted from blood. The receptor was derived from a human donor in good health. The genes are TRBV2 and TRBJ1-1; no clear D gene. Written as DNA, the CDR3 is TGTGCCAGCAGTGTGACGGGATCGAACACTGAAGCTTTCTTT. Encoded protein: CASSVTGSNTEAFF.